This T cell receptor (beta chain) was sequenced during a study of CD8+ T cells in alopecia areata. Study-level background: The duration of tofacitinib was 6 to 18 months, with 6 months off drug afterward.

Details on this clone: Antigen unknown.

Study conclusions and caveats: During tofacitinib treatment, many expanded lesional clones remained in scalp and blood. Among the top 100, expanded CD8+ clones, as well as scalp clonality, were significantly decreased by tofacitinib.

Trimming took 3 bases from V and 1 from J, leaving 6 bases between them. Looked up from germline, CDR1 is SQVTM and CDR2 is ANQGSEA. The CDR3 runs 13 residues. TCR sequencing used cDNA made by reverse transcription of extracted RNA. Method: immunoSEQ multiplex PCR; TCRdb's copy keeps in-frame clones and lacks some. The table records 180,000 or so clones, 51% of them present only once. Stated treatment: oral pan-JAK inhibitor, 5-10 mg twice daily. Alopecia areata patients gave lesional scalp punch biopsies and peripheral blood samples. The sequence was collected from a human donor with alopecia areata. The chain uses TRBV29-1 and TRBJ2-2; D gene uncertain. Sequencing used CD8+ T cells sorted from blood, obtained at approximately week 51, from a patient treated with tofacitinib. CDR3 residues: CSVDIGNTGELFF. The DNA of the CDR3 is TGCAGCGTTGATATAGGGAACACCGGGGAGCTGTTTTTT.